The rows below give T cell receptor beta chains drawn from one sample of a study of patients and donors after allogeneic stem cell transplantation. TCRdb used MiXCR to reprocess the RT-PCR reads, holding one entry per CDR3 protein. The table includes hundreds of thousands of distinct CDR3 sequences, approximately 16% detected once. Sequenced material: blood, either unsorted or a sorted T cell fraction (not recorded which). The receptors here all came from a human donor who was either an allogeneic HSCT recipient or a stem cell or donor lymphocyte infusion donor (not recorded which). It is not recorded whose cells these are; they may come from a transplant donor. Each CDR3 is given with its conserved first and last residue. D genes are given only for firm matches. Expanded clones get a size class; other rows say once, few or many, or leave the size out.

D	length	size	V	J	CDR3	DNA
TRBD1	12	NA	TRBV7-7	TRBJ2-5	CASKGAGETQYF	TGTGCCAGCAAGGGGGCCGGGGAGACCCAGTACTTC
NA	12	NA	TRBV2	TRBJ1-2	CATPGSHDGYTF	TGTGCCACCCCAGGGTCCCACGATGGCTACACCTTC
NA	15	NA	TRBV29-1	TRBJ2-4	CSVLREKVGKNIQYF	TGCAGCGTTCTCAGGGAGAAGGTCGGCAAAAACATTCAGTACTTC
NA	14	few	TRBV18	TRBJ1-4	CASSPPDRGEKLFF	TGTGCCAGCTCACCACCGGACAGAGGTGAAAAACTGTTTTTT
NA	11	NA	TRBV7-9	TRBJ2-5	CASSRDWNEYF	TGTGCCAGCAGCCGGGACTGGAATGAGTACTTC
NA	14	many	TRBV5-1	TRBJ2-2	CASSFGGNTGELFF	TGCGCCAGCAGCTTCGGGGGAAACACCGGGGAGCTGTTTTTT
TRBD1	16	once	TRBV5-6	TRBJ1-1	CASSLGLTGGGTEAFF	TGTGCCAGCAGCTTGGGGTTAACAGGGGGTGGAACTGAAGCTTTCTTT
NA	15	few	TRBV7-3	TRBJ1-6	CASSLTGTSNSPLHF	TGTGCCAGCAGTTTAACCGGGACAAGCAATTCACCCCTCCACTTT
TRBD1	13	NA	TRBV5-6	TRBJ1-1	CASSLKGQHEAFF	TGTGCCAGCAGCTTGAAGGGACAGCATGAAGCTTTCTTT
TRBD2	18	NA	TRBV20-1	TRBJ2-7	CSARPLSSGGDGVYEQYF	TGCAGTGCTAGACCGTTGTCTAGCGGGGGGGACGGGGTCTACGAGCAGTACTTC
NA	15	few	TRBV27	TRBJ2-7	CASSKGGGISYEQYF	TGTGCCAGCAGTAAAGGGGGGGGGATCTCCTACGAGCAGTACTTC
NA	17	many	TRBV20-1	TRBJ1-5	CSARDLWEDYSNQPQHF	TGCAGTGCTAGAGATCTCTGGGAAGATTATAGCAATCAGCCCCAGCATTTT
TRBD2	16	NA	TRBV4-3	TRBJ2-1	CASSHELAGGPNEQFF	TGCGCCAGCAGCCACGAACTAGCGGGGGGTCCAAATGAGCAGTTCTTC
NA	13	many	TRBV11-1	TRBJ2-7	CASSFSTAYEQYF	TGTGCCAGCAGCTTCTCCACCGCCTACGAGCAGTACTTC
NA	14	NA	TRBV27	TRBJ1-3	CASSALGSGNTIYF	TGTGCCAGCAGTGCTTTGGGCTCTGGAAACACCATATATTTT
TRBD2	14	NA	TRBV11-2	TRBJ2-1	CASSSKRTSAEQFF	TGTGCCAGCAGCTCCAAAAGGACTAGCGCCGAGCAGTTCTTC
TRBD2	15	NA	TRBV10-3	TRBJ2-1	CAIRPPGLAYNEQFF	TGTGCCATCAGGCCTCCGGGACTAGCGTACAATGAGCAGTTCTTC
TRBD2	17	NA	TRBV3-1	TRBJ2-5	CASSQERLAGGGETQYF	TGTGCCAGCAGCCAAGAGCGCCTAGCGGGAGGTGGAGAGACCCAGTACTTC
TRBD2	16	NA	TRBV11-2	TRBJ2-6	CASSQVGGSGANVLTF	TGTGCCAGCAGCCAGGTGGGAGGGTCAGGGGCCAACGTCCTGACTTTC
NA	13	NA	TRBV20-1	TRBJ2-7	CSASGGAPYEQYF	TGCAGTGCTAGCGGCGGGGCCCCCTACGAGCAGTACTTC
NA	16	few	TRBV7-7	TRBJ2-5	CASSLSSRRGLETQYF	TGTGCTAGCAGCTTAAGTTCCCGACGGGGTTTGGAGACCCAGTACTTC
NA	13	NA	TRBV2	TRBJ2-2	CASSEERAGELFF	TGTGCCAGCAGTGAAGAGAGGGCCGGGGAGCTGTTTTTT
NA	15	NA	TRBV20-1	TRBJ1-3	CSARDRRDSGNTIYF	TGCAGTGCTAGAGATCGCCGGGACTCTGGAAACACCATATATTTT
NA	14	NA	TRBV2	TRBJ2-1	CASSEPSALNEQFF	TGTGCCAGCAGTGAACCTAGCGCGTTGAATGAGCAGTTCTTC
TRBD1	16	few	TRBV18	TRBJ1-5	CASSPDRVKGNQPQHF	TGTGCCAGCTCCCCCGACAGGGTGAAAGGCAATCAGCCCCAGCATTTT
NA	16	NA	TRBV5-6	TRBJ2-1	CASSLGGPTSYNEQFF	TGTGCCAGCAGCCTGGGGGGACCGACCTCCTACAATGAGCAGTTCTTC
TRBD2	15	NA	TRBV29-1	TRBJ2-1	CGGLAGISSYNEQFF	TGCGGGGGACTAGCGGGAATTAGCTCCTACAATGAGCAGTTCTTC
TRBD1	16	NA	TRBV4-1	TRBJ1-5	CASSQDPGQRGQPQHF	TGCGCCAGCAGCCAAGACCCGGGACAGCGCGGTCAGCCCCAGCATTTT
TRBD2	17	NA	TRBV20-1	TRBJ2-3	CSAREGLAGRGTDTQYF	TGCAGTGCTAGAGAGGGACTAGCGGGACGAGGGACAGATACGCAGTATTTT
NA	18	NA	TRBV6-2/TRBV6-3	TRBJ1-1	CASSYSLRAANRLTEAFF	TGTGCCAGCAGTTACTCCTTACGTGCCGCTAACAGGCTCACTGAAGCTTTCTTT
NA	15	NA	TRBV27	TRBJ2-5	CASSPSGNLQETQYF	TGTGCCAGCAGTCCCTCAGGGAACCTTCAAGAGACCCAGTACTTC
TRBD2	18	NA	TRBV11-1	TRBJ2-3	CASSPGLAAFTSTDTQYF	TGTGCCAGCAGCCCTGGACTAGCGGCTTTTACTAGCACAGATACGCAGTATTTT
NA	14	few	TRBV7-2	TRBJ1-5	CASSQRSASQPQHF	TGTGCCAGCAGCCAAAGGAGCGCCTCTCAGCCCCAGCATTTT
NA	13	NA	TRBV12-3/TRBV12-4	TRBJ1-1	CASSGDGVTEAFF	TGTGCCAGCAGTGGTGACGGGGTCACTGAAGCTTTCTTT
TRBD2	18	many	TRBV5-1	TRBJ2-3	CASSPRLAGGLGTDTQYF	TGCGCCAGCAGCCCTAGACTAGCGGGGGGGCTCGGCACAGATACGCAGTATTTT
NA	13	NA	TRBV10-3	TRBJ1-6	CATLGNNNSPLHF	TGTGCGACTCTCGGGAACAATAATTCACCCCTCCACTTT
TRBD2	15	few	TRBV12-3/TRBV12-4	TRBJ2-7	CASSLSGRSSYEQYF	TGTGCCAGCAGTTTAAGCGGGAGGAGCTCCTACGAGCAGTACTTC
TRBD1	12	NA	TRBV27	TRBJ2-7	CASSVLGQVMVF	TGTGCCAGCAGTGTCCTGGGACAGGTAATGGTGTTC
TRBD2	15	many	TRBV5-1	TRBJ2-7	CASSLGSGRVYEQYF	TGCGCCAGCAGCTTGGGCAGCGGGAGGGTCTACGAGCAGTACTTC
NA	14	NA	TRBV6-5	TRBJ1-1	CASSSNRKNTEAFF	TGTGCCAGCAGTTCGAACAGAAAGAACACTGAAGCTTTCTTT
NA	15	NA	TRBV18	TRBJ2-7	CASSPWFAGSYEQYF	TGTGCCAGCTCACCGTGGTTCGCGGGGTCCTACGAGCAGTACTTC
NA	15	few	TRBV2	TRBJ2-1	CASCMQGSSYNEQFF	TGTGCCAGCTGCATGCAGGGGAGCTCCTACAATGAGCAGTTCTTC
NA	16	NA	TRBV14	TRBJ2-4	CASSQRNRPGTGIQYF	TGTGCCAGCAGCCAAAGAAATCGGCCAGGAACGGGCATTCAGTACTTC
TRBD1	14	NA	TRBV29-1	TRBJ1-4	CSVDPTGTNEKLFF	TGCAGCGTTGACCCGACAGGGACTAATGAAAAACTGTTTTTT
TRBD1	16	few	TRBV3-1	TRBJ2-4	CASSLKRDRAENIQYF	TGTGCCAGCAGCCTGAAAAGGGACAGGGCGGAAAACATTCAGTACTTC
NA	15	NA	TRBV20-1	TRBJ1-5	CSARSSTGSNEPQHF	TGCAGTGCTAGATCTTCTACAGGGTCTAATGAGCCCCAGCATTTT
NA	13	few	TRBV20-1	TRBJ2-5	CSARHSVQETQYF	TGCAGTGCTAGGCACAGCGTCCAAGAGACCCAGTACTTC
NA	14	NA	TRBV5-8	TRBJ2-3	CASSAGILTDTQYF	TGTGCCAGCTCTGCTGGGATTCTCACAGATACGCAGTATTTT
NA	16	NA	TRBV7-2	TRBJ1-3	CASSLAHGRTGNTIYF	TGTGCCAGCAGCTTAGCGCACGGGAGAACTGGAAACACCATATATTTT
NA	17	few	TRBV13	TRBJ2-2	CASSLRGYYEKTGELFF	TGTGCCAGCAGCTTACGGGGGTACTACGAAAAGACCGGGGAGCTGTTTTTT